Listed below are T cell receptor beta chains from one sample, sequenced in a study of radiation and T cells in renal cell carcinoma. Sequencing was performed with immunoSEQ multiplex PCR; in TCRdb, only in-frame clones are kept and a portion is missing. The table has about 78,000 clones, about 89% seen once. The source was blood, collected from a patient whose treatment included radiotherapy and nephrectomy. Receptor source: a woman in her seventies with renal cell carcinoma. CDR3s include the opening cysteine and the closing phenylalanine or tryptophan. The D gene is left open where the match is weak. The size of a clone is reported for some rows only, either as once, few or many, or as a class for expanded clones.

TRBV27	-	-	TRBJ1-6	TGTGCCAGCGCGGTTAGAGCTATATATAATTCACCCCTCCACTTT	CASAVRAIYNSPLHF
TRBV7-2	-	TRBD1	TRBJ1-1	TGTGCCAGCAGCTATGGGACAGTACTTGAGGCTTTCTTT	CASSYGTVLEAFF
TRBV2	few	TRBD1	TRBJ2-7	TGTGCCAGCATTGACTTGACAGGGAGCTCCTACGAGCAGTACTTC	CASIDLTGSSYEQYF
TRBV6-1	-	-	TRBJ1-6	TGTGCCAGCAGTGAAGCGCGTGGGGCACCCCTCCACTTT	CASSEARGAPLHF
TRBV18	-	-	TRBJ1-2	TGTGCCAGCTCACCAATTCAGGCGATTGACTATGGCTACACCTTC	CASSPIQAIDYGYTF
TRBV9	-	-	TRBJ2-2	TGTGCCAGCAGCGTATACGGCAGGGGGAACACCGGGGAGCTGTTTTTT	CASSVYGRGNTGELFF
TRBV4-3	-	-	TRBJ1-1	TGCGCCAGCAGCCAAACCATACGACCGACTGAAGCTTTCTTT	CASSQTIRPTEAFF
TRBV9	-	-	TRBJ2-2	TGTGCCAGCAGCGTAGGGCCACTACCAAACACCGGGGAGCTGTTTTTT	CASSVGPLPNTGELFF
TRBV11-2	-	-	TRBJ1-6	TGTGCCAGCAGCCCCCCTCCGGGACATAAGAATTCACCCCTCCACTTT	CASSPPPGHKNSPLHF
TRBV29-1	once	-	TRBJ2-7	TGCAGCGTTAGCCGCTCCTACGAGCAGTACTTC	CSVSRSYEQYF